This T cell receptor (beta chain) was retrieved from a study of T cell responses to AZD1222 COVID-19 vaccine. Whole-study findings and limits: Nearly half of spike-specific TCRs reportedly target unmutated variant regions.

A note on this clone: No antigen is known for it.

With 1 base removed from V and 7 bases from J, the gap between germline ends came to 11 bases. Germline V gene data show CDR1 as GTSNPN and CDR2 as SVGIG (reference sequence). The CDR3 extends over 13 amino acids. Measured with immunoSEQ multiplex PCR; TCRdb has only the in-frame clones, and not every one. Of some 150,000 clones detected, approximately 86% appear once; the ten largest clones hold roughly 5.2%. This receptor was taken from an adult who received the MenACWY meningococcal vaccine as a control. The rearrangement joins TRBV30 to TRBJ1-5; D is unresolved. The sample in question was peripheral blood, obtained 28 days after the second dose of the MenACWY control vaccine. The CDR3 DNA reads as TGTGCCTGGAGTGGTATATTTCAACAGCCCCAGCATTTT. It specifies CAWSGIFQQPQHF.